Each of the 26 T cell receptor beta chains below was sequenced from the same sample in a study of blood T cell repertoires in COVID-19. This table comes from immunoSEQ multiplex PCR, and its TCRdb copy is limited to in-frame clones, with some not included. Altogether fewer than 70,000 clones are present, roughly 90% being singletons, with the ten largest covering around 9.1%. Sequenced material: peripheral blood. These receptor sequences come from a woman older than 75 with active COVID-19.

In this sample, this clone turned up once. The CDR3 DNA is TGTGCCAGCAGCCCCTCAGGGGACAGGGACCACGAGCAGTACTTC. Its translation is CASSPSGDRDHEQYF. The rearrangement links TRBV3-1 (or the pseudogene TRBV3-2) to TRBJ2-7, with TRBD1 identical over 9 bases. The CDR3 covers 15 residues. Germline lookup yields CDR1 LGHDT and CDR2 YNNKEL (reference sequence). The V and J ends lost 4 bases and 5 bases, in that order; junction bases with no gene match: 9.

The J gene is TRBJ2-3, the V gene TRBV10-1; D perhaps matches TRBD1 (5 bases). The CDR3 totals 16 residues. Trimming took off 6 bases at V and 1 base at J, with 17 bases between the two ends. Germline V gene lookup returns CDR1 WNHNN and CDR2 SYGVQD (reference sequence). The CDR3 nucleotides read TGCGCCAGCAGCCCCCAGGGTTCCTGGGGCACAGATACGCAGTATTTT. Protein sequence: CASSPQGSWGTDTQYF.

The J gene is TRBJ1-1, the V gene TRBV4-2; TRBD1 agrees at 8 bases. Trimming cost V 1 base and J 4 bases; bases outside gene matches: 5. CDR1 and CDR2 from the germline V gene are LGHNA and YNFKEQ. CDR3 length: 15 residues. This CDR3 is CASSQATTGGTEAFF. The CDR3 DNA reads as TGTGCCAGCAGCCAAGCTACTACAGGGGGCACTGAAGCTTTCTTT.

This chain connects TRBV4-1 to TRBJ1-1; D ambiguous. Germline V CDR1 and CDR2: MGHRA, YSYEKL. The CDR3 loop spans 16 amino acids. Between the trimmed V and J ends, which lost 0 bases and 1 base, there was a span of 12 bases. The CDR3 nucleotides read TGCGCCAGCAGCCAAGAGGATAACTATAAGAACACTGAAGCTTTCTTT. Encoded protein: CASSQEDNYKNTEAFF.

This clone appeared once. The chain employs TRBV18 and TRBJ1-1; 9 nucleotides agree with TRBD1. The V and J ends lost 4 bases and 0 bases, in that order; junction bases with no gene match: 3. The CDR3 sequence is 15 residues long. Germline CDR1 KGHSH, CDR2 LQKENI. CDR3 sequence reads: CASSLRDRVNTEAFF. CDR3 DNA sequence: TGTGCCAGCTCACTCCGGGACAGGGTGAACACTGAAGCTTTCTTT.

This chain links TRBV3-1 (or the pseudogene TRBV3-2) with TRBJ1-1; 7 positions match TRBD1. Trimming cost V 4 bases and J 2 bases; bases outside gene matches: 7. This CDR3 spans 15 amino acids. Germline CDR1 LGHDT, CDR2 YNNKEL (reference sequence). DNA of the CDR3: TGTGCCAGCAGCCCGTACGGACAGGATAACACTGAAGCTTTCTTT. It specifies CASSPYGQDNTEAFF.

This chain uses TRBV12-5 with TRBJ2-5; 13 positions agree with TRBD2. V trimming: 6 bases; J trimming: 5 bases; junction bases outside the gene matches: 3. Germline assignment: CDR1 LGHNT and CDR2 FRNRAP. The CDR3 is 14 residues long. Written as DNA, the CDR3 is TGTGCTAGTGGGACTAGCGGGGGGAGCGAGACCCAGTACTTC. This codes for CASGTSGGSETQYF. Based on the CDR3 plus reference TRBV12-5 and TRBJ2-5, the full variable domain is DARVTQTPRHKVTEMGQEVTMRCQPILGHNTVFWYRQTMMQGLELLAYFRNRAPLDDSGMPKDRFSAEMPDATLATLKIQPSEPRDSAVYFCASGTSGGSETQYFGPGTRLLVL.

The chain uses TRBV6-5 and TRBJ2-3; TRBD2 matches 11 bases. CDR1 is MNHEY, CDR2 SVGAGI, per germline. This CDR3 comprises 15 residues. J lost 6 bases, V lost 6 bases, and 8 bases had no gene match. CDR3: CASSATSGSADTQYF. Written as DNA, the CDR3 is TGTGCCAGCAGCGCAACTAGCGGGAGTGCGGATACGCAGTATTTT.

The DNA of the CDR3 is TGTGCCAGCTCATTCGACACTTCTGGAAACACCATATATTTT. This codes for CASSFDTSGNTIYF. This chain uses TRBV18 with TRBJ1-3; no firm D call. Trimming shortened V by 5 bases and J by 1 base, and 9 bases separated the two germline ends. CDR3 length: 14 residues. Germline V CDR1 and CDR2: KGHSH, LQKENI.

The V gene is TRBV10-3, the J gene TRBJ2-7; D might be TRBD1 (5 bases). CDR1 ENHRY and CDR2 SYGVKD come from the germline V gene. V was cut by 10 bases and J by 3 bases, with 16 bases left in between. The CDR3 is 13 residues long. In DNA form, the CDR3 reads TGTGCCACCATAAGGCAGGGTGACTACGAGCAGTACGTC. Its translation is CATIRQGDYEQYV.

The chain has TRBV2 and TRBJ1-2, with a weak D call TRBD1 (5 bases). Germline assignment: CDR1 SNHLY and CDR2 FYNNEI. CDR3 length: 14 amino acids. V lost 6 bases and J lost 3, with 14 bases in between. This CDR3 is CASRRDQGDYGYTF. The CDR3 bases are TGTGCCAGCAGGCGGGATCAGGGAGACTATGGCTACACCTTC.

This clone came up once. The chain joins TRBV19 to TRBJ2-2; D possibly corresponds to TRBD2 (7 bases). Trimming stripped 1 base from V and 4 bases from J, with 16 bases between. Per germline, CDR1 LNHDA and CDR2 SQIVND (reference sequence). This CDR3 contains 17 residues. The CDR3 here is CASSIGMAGASTGELFF. CDR3 nucleotides: TGTGCCAGTAGTATAGGGATGGCGGGGGCAAGCACCGGGGAGCTGTTTTTT. The whole variable domain, filled in from reference TRBV19 and TRBJ2-2, reads DGGITQSPKYLFRKEGQNVTLSCEQNLNHDAMYWYRQDPGQGLRLIYYSQIVNDFQKGDIAEGYSVSREKKESFPLTVTSAQKNPTAFYLCASSIGMAGASTGELFFGEGSRLTVL.

The V and J genes are TRBV2 and TRBJ2-5, with D possibly being TRBD2 (6 bases). This CDR3 has 14 amino acids. The V end was cut by 7 bases, the J end by 7 bases, with 19 bases between. The V gene's germline CDR1 is SNHLY and CDR2 FYNNEI. In DNA, the CDR3 is TGTGCCAGCACGGTGGGACTTGTGGAAGGGACCCAGTACTTC. Its protein is CASTVGLVEGTQYF.

The rearrangement links TRBV15 to TRBJ2-3; TRBD2 aligns across 11 bases. Trimming removed 0 bases from V and 7 bases from J; junction bases left unmatched: 6. Germline values: CDR1 LNHNV, CDR2 YYDKDF (reference sequence). The CDR3 spans 16 residues. The chain's CDR3 is CATSRELAGVVNTQYF. The CDR3 DNA follows: TGTGCCACCAGCAGAGAACTAGCGGGGGTCGTAAATACGCAGTATTTT.

The chain links TRBV20-1 to TRBJ2-7; the D gene is possibly TRBD1 (5 bases). The V gene's germline CDR1 is DFQATT and CDR2 SNEGSKA (reference sequence). Trimming cost V 3 bases and J 2 bases, with 14 bases left between them. This CDR3 region has 14 residues. In DNA, the CDR3 is TGCAGTGCTAGTAGGCAGGGAATCGCCTACGAGCAGTACTTC. Translated: CSASRQGIAYEQYF.

The J gene is TRBJ1-5, the V gene TRBV6-5; D is perhaps TRBD1 (5 bases). CDR3 length equals 13 residues. Germline loops: CDR1 MNHEY, CDR2 SVGAGI. V gave up 6 bases and J gave up 7 bases, with 13 bases separating them. CDR3 in amino acids: CASSPGISQPQHF. In DNA form, the CDR3 reads TGTGCCAGCAGCCCAGGGATTTCACAGCCCCAGCATTTT.

The chain is built from TRBV28 and TRBJ1-2, with 9 positions matching TRBD1. The CDR3 has 14 amino acids. The junction had 5 bases not matched to a gene; V was cut back by 5 bases and J by 4 bases. Germline values: CDR1 MDHEN, CDR2 SYDVKM. The CDR3 reads CASSTGTGIYGYTF. The CDR3 region has the DNA TGTGCCAGCAGTACCGGGACAGGGATCTATGGCTACACCTTC.

The DNA for the CDR3 is TGTGCCAGCAGTGAAGTTGGGGACAGGCTGGGGACTGAAGCTTTCTTT. Protein sequence: CASSEVGDRLGTEAFF. This chain uses TRBV2 with TRBJ1-1; 8 positions agree with TRBD1. The CDR3 consists of 16 residues. V shed 1 base and J 5 bases; nucleotides not matched to a gene: 9. Germline V lookup: CDR1 SNHLY, CDR2 FYNNEI.

CDR3 DNA: TGCAGTGCTAGTTGGGACAAAGACAGGGGTCTATCGGTGAACACTGAAGCTTTCTTT. This encodes CSASWDKDRGLSVNTEAFF. The V call is TRBV20-1, the J call TRBJ1-1; TRBD1 matches 8 bases. Germline assignment: CDR1 DFQATT and CDR2 SNEGSKA (reference sequence). V trimming: 3 bases; J trimming: 0 bases; junction bases outside the gene matches: 18. The CDR3 covers 19 residues.

This chain links TRBV3-1 (or the pseudogene TRBV3-2) with TRBJ1-1; 10 bases match TRBD1. The CDR3 totals 16 residues. The germline V gene has CDR1 LGHDT and CDR2 YNNKEL (reference sequence). After removal of 4 bases from V and 0 bases from J, the junction contained 5 bases not matched to a gene. The DNA of the CDR3 is TGTGCCAGCAGCCGACAGGGGGCGGTCATGAACACTGAAGCTTTCTTT. Translating it yields CASSRQGAVMNTEAFF.

The rearrangement uses TRBV7-8 and TRBJ1-3; possibly TRBD1 for D (5 bases). Germline V lookup: CDR1 SGHVS, CDR2 FQNEAQ. CDR3 length: 16 residues. V was trimmed by 1 base and J by 3 bases, leaving 13 bases between them. The CDR3 protein is CASSLGGHVGGNTIYF. CDR3 nucleotides: TGTGCCAGCAGCTTAGGGGGCCATGTAGGTGGAAACACCATATATTTT.

J is TRBJ2-7 and V is TRBV2; 9 bases are shared with TRBD1. CDR3 length equals 16 residues. With 0 bases clipped from V and 2 bases from J, the junction kept 5 bases outside the gene matches. Germline V gene sequence: CDR1 SNHLY, CDR2 FYNNEI. CDR3 region: CASSEAPRTGAYEQYF. The CDR3 DNA follows: TGTGCCAGCAGTGAAGCGCCTAGGACAGGGGCCTACGAGCAGTACTTC.

The V and J genes are TRBV5-4 and TRBJ2-3, with TRBD1 matching 7 bases. Germline V gene sequence: CDR1 SGHNT, CDR2 YYREEE (reference sequence). This CDR3 contains 14 residues. J gave up 6 bases and V 3 bases, and 7 bases lay outside the gene matches. For the CDR3, the DNA is TGTGCCAGCAGCTCCGCAGACAGGGAGGATACGCAGTATTTT. As protein: CASSSADREDTQYF.

This CDR3 is CASSSSSSPSYF. The CDR3 nucleotides are TGTGCCAGCAGTTCCAGTTCGTCCCCATCCTATTTT. The chain recombines TRBV6-5 with TRBJ2-3; D gene uncertain. Looked up from germline, CDR1 is MNHEY and CDR2 is SVGAGI. V was pared by 4 bases and J by 15 bases, with 17 bases between. The CDR3 sequence is 12 residues long.

In nucleotides, the CDR3 is TGTGCCAGTAGTGTCCGGGACAGGGGGTCCCACGAGCAGTACGTC. It is translated as CASSVRDRGSHEQYV. The rearrangement uses TRBV19 and TRBJ2-7; 11 bases agree with TRBD1. The CDR3 runs 15 residues. Germline V gene sequence: CDR1 LNHDA, CDR2 SQIVND (reference sequence). V was pared by 5 bases and J by 5 bases, with 8 bases of the junction left unmatched.

The chain recombines TRBV28 with TRBJ1-2, with 8 bases lining up with TRBD1. CDR3 length: 12 amino acids. J gave up 7 bases and V 7 bases, and 5 bases lay outside the gene matches. CDR1 is MDHEN, CDR2 SYDVKM, per germline. The CDR3 region has the DNA TGTGCCAGCACCCTTCAGGGGGCTGGCTACACCTTC. This encodes CASTLQGAGYTF.